The 9 T cell receptor beta chains listed next were all sequenced from one sample in a study of technical replicates of blood from a few donors. The data were produced by immunoSEQ multiplex PCR, yet TCRdb's version contains in-frame clones alone and is incomplete. The sample yields about 53,000 clones, 86% seen once. The sequenced sample consisted of PBMCs. The source is a human donor in good health. Some clones in this sample may be carry-over from other donors' samples.

The chain joins TRBV5-4 to TRBJ2-5, with 9 bases identical to TRBD2. The CDR3 is 15 amino acids. Germline lookup yields CDR1 SGHNT and CDR2 YYREEE (reference sequence). V was pared by 2 bases and J by 5 bases, with 7 bases of the junction left unmatched. The DNA for the CDR3 is TGTGCCAGCAGCTTAGCGGGGGGCCTCTCGGAGACCCAGTACTTC. This translates into CASSLAGGLSETQYF.

The rearrangement joins TRBV5-1 to TRBJ2-2; possible D gene TRBD1, 5 bases. The germline V and J ends were trimmed by 0 bases and 1 base, with 10 bases remaining between them. The CDR3 is 16 amino acids. CDR1 is SGHRS and CDR2 is YFSETQ in the germline V gene. CDR3 in DNA: TGCGCCAGCAGCTTGGGACAAGGACAGAACACCGGGGAGCTGTTTTTT. Protein sequence: CASSLGQGQNTGELFF.

The gene calls are TRBV6-1 and TRBJ1-5, with a weak D call TRBD1 (5 bases). Per the germline V gene, CDR1 is MNHNS and CDR2 is SASEGT. This CDR3 is 15 amino acids long. V lost 2 bases and J lost 1, with 9 bases in between. The CDR3 sequence: CASSEPGISNQPQHF. CDR3 nucleotide sequence: TGTGCCAGCAGTGAACCAGGGATAAGCAATCAGCCCCAGCATTTT.

This chain uses TRBV11-2 with TRBJ1-4; D not certain. Trimming pared 0 bases from V and 8 bases from J, leaving 7 bases between. CDR3 length: 13 amino acids. Looked up from germline, CDR1 is SGHAT and CDR2 is FQNNGV. The CDR3 DNA reads as TGTGCCAGCAGCTTAGAAAGGCGGGAAAAACTGTTTTTT. It translates to CASSLERREKLFF.

The rearrangement links TRBV5-1 to TRBJ1-2, with 7 bases identical to TRBD1. Germline CDR1 SGHRS, CDR2 YFSETQ. V was pared by 7 bases and J by 6 bases, with 9 bases of the junction left unmatched. CDR3 size: 13 residues. CDR3 sequence reads: CASQPDRDHGYTF. The CDR3 coding sequence is TGCGCCAGCCAGCCTGACAGGGACCATGGCTACACCTTC.

The rearrangement joins TRBV15 to TRBJ2-1, with a weak D call TRBD1 (6 bases). V was shortened by 8 bases and J by 3 bases, with 29 bases between the two germline ends. The CDR3 is 19 residues long. The germline V gene encodes CDR1 LNHNV and CDR2 YYDKDF (reference sequence). CDR3 region: CATRPGTAQGLKYYNEQFF. CDR3 nucleotides: TGTGCCACCCGCCCCGGGACGGCACAGGGCCTCAAGTACTACAATGAGCAGTTCTTC. The entire variable domain, with the rest obtained from reference TRBV15 and TRBJ2-1, is as follows: DAMVIQNPRYQVTQFGKPVTLSCSQTLNHNVMYWYQQKSSQAPKLLFHYYDKDFNNEADTPDNFQSRRPNTSFCFLDIRSPGLGDTAMYLCATRPGTAQGLKYYNEQFFGPGTRLTVL.

This chain links TRBV19 with TRBJ1-1; the D gene is possibly TRBD1 (6 bases). CDR1 and CDR2 from the germline V gene are LNHDA and SQIVND (reference sequence). This CDR3 has 12 amino acids. V was trimmed by 9 bases and J by 10 bases, leaving 18 bases between them. This CDR3 reads CASQRQDQAAFF. CDR3 coding DNA: TGTGCCAGCCAAAGACAGGATCAGGCAGCTTTCTTT. The full variable domain, rest sourced from reference TRBV19 and TRBJ1-1, is DGGITQSPKYLFRKEGQNVTLSCEQNLNHDAMYWYRQDPGQGLRLIYYSQIVNDFQKGDIAEGYSVSREKKESFPLTVTSAQKNPTAFYLCASQRQDQAAFFGQGTRLTVV.

The chain couples TRBV4-2 to TRBJ1-4; tentatively, D is TRBD1 (6 bases). The CDR3 length is 18 residues. V was clipped by 2 bases and J by 0 bases, with 16 bases between them. Germline V gives CDR1 LGHNA, CDR2 YNFKEQ. This CDR3 reads CASSQPRAGVATNEKLFF. DNA for the CDR3: TGTGCCAGCAGCCAACCCAGGGCAGGGGTGGCAACTAATGAAAAACTGTTTTTT.

This chain links TRBV5-6 with TRBJ1-2, with a possible D match to TRBD1 (5 bases). CDR1 and CDR2 from the germline V gene are SGHDT and YYEEEE. This CDR3 has 13 residues. The ends were cut back, 1 base at V and 6 bases at J, with 10 bases in the middle. CDR3 residues: CASSLPDRDGYTF. The DNA of the CDR3 is TGTGCCAGCAGCTTGCCTGACAGAGATGGCTACACCTTC.